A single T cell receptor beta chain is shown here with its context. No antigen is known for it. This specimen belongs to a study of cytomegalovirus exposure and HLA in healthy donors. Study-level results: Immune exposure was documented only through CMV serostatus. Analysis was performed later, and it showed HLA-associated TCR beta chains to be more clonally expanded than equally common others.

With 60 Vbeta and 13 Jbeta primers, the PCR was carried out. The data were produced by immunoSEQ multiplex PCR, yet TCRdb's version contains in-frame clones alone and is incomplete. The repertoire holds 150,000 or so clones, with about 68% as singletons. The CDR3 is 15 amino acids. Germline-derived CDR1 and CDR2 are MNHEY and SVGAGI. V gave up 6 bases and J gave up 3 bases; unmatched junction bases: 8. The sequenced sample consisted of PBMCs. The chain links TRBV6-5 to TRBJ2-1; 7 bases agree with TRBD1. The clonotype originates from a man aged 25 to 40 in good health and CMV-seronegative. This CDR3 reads CASRSGTADYNEQFF. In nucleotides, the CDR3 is TGTGCCAGCAGATCCGGGACAGCCGACTACAATGAGCAGTTCTTC.